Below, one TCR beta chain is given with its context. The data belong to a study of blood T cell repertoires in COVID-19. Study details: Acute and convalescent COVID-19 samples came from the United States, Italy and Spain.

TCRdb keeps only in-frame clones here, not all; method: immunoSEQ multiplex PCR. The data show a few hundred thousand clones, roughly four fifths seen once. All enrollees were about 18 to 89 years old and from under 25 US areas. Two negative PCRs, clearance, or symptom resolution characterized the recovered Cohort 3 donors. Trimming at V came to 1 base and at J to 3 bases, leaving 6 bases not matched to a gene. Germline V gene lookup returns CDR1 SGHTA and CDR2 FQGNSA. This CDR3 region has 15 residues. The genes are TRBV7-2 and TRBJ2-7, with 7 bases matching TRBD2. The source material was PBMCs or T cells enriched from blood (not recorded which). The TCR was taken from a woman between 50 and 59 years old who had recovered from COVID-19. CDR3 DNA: TGTGCCAGCAGCTTAGGGTCTGGCGGGGGCTACGAGCAGTACTTC. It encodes CASSLGSGGGYEQYF.